This T cell receptor beta chain emerged from a study of T cell repertoires in ileal Crohn's disease. This table comes from immunoSEQ multiplex PCR, and its TCRdb copy is limited to in-frame clones, with some not included. The sample holds around 9,200 clones, roughly 85% seen once. Overall study results and limits: Postoperative endoscopy occurred within one year, median 6.9 months.

CDR1 and CDR2 from the germline V gene are SNHLY and FYNNEI. The V segment lost 5 bases and the J segment 8 bases; nucleotides outside the gene matches: 7. CDR3 size: 13 residues. About this clone: No antigen is known for it.

Stated time point: neoterminal ileum biopsy at postoperative endoscopy, about 6 months after surgery. Sequencing used ileal tissue. This receptor was identified in an adult with Crohn's disease. The rearrangement joins TRBV2 to TRBJ1-2, with 8 bases that match TRBD1. This chain's CDR3 is CASSPPTGVGYTF. Written as DNA, the CDR3 is TGTGCCAGCAGTCCCCCGACAGGGGTAGGCTACACCTTC.